Listed below are T cell receptor beta chains from one sample, sequenced in a study of T cell responses to AZD1222 COVID-19 vaccine. TCRdb's table, derived via immunoSEQ multiplex PCR, lists solely in-frame clones and lacks some. The profile shows roughly 100,000 clones, about 90% of them singletons. The sequencing used peripheral blood, collected on day 0 of AZD1222 vaccination. The receptors derive from an adult in good health. The CDR3 runs from the conserved cysteine through the conserved F or W. D genes are given only for firm matches. The listing skips clone size in some rows; elsewhere it reads once, few, many or a size class.

>NA|TRBJ1-1|NA|TRBV28
TGTGCCAGCAGTTTAGTGAACACTGAAGCTTTCTTT
CASSLVNTEAFF
>NA|TRBJ1-2|NA|TRBV30
TGTGCCTGGGGGGGGGACTTGGCTAACTATGGCTACACCTTC
CAWGGDLANYGYTF
>NA|TRBJ2-7|NA|TRBV27
TGTGCCAGCAGGCCTCAGGGGAACTACGAGCAGTACTTC
CASRPQGNYEQYF
>TRBD1|TRBJ1-1|NA|TRBV5-1
TGCGCCAGCAGCTTACAGGGGGTTGAAGCTTTCTTT
CASSLQGVEAFF
>NA|TRBJ1-2|NA|TRBV2
TGTGCCAGCAGTCCCCTATCAGGGGAACACGGATTC
CASSPLSGEHGF
>NA|TRBJ2-7|NA|TRBV11-2
TGTGCCAGCAGCTTGGTCAGTTCCTCCTACGAGCAGTACTTC
CASSLVSSSYEQYF
>NA|TRBJ1-3|NA|TRBV4-2
TGTGCCAGCAGCCAAGATGGCAGCAACTCTGGAAACACCATATATTTT
CASSQDGSNSGNTIYF
>NA|TRBJ2-2|NA|TRBV3-1/TRBV3-2
TGTGCCAGCAGCCAACAAACTAGCTCCGGGGAGCTGTTTTTT
CASSQQTSSGELFF
>TRBD1|TRBJ1-3|NA|TRBV10-3
TGTGCCATCAGCCCAGGGGGCGCGGACACCATATATTTT
CAISPGGADTIYF
>TRBD2|TRBJ2-3|NA|TRBV24-1
TGTGCCACCAGTGGTTCTAGCGGGGGGCCGGATACGCAGTATTTT
CATSGSSGGPDTQYF
>TRBD1|TRBJ2-7|NA|TRBV4-1
TGCGCCAGCAGCCAGACAGGGGATTCCTACGAGCAGTACTTC
CASSQTGDSYEQYF
>TRBD2|TRBJ2-3|NA|TRBV5-1
TGCGCCAGCAGCTTGGAGGGCGGGGGGGCCTTAGATACGCAGTATTTT
CASSLEGGGALDTQYF
>NA|TRBJ2-7|NA|TRBV7-9
TGTGCCAGCAGCCCAGCCGGGATCTCCTACGAGCAGTACTTC
CASSPAGISYEQYF
>NA|TRBJ2-1|NA|TRBV4-2
TGTGCCAGCAGCCAAGATGGGTCAAGATTGGGGGATAATGAGCAGTTCTTC
CASSQDGSRLGDNEQFF
>NA|TRBJ1-2|few|TRBV5-1
TGCGCCACCGCAGAAGGAGCTAACTATGGCTACACCTTC
CATAEGANYGYTF
>TRBD1|TRBJ1-2|NA|TRBV5-1
TGCGCCAGCAGCTTGGAGGGACAGCTATATGGCTACACCTTC
CASSLEGQLYGYTF
>NA|TRBJ2-1|NA|TRBV18
TGTGCCAGCTCACCAATCGGTCTCGGTGAGCAGTTCTTC
CASSPIGLGEQFF
>TRBD1|TRBJ1-4|NA|TRBV19
TGTGCCACAAACAGGGGACCAAATGAAAAACTGTTTTTT
CATNRGPNEKLFF
>TRBD1|TRBJ1-1|NA|TRBV11-2
TGTGCCAGCAGCCCCAGACAGGGAGCTTTCTTT
CASSPRQGAFF
>TRBD2|TRBJ2-7|NA|TRBV4-1
TGCGCCAGCAGCCAAGGGTTTAGCGGGGGTTCTGGTGAGCAGTACTTC
CASSQGFSGGSGEQYF
>NA|TRBJ1-1|NA|TRBV6-5
TGTGCCAGCAGTTACGTGCAGGGCGGGAACACTGAAGCTTTCTTT
CASSYVQGGNTEAFF
>NA|TRBJ1-2|NA|TRBV12-3/TRBV12-4
TGTGCCACCGAGGAATCAGCTAACTATGGCTACACCTTC
CATEESANYGYTF
>TRBD2|TRBJ2-2|NA|TRBV3-1/TRBV3-2
TGTGCCAGCAGCCAAGATCGAGCGGGGGGCTGGACCGGGGAGCTGTTTTTT
CASSQDRAGGWTGELFF
>NA|TRBJ1-1|once|TRBV27
TGTGCCAGCAGTTTAGGTAGGGGGTTGGGAACTGAAGCTTTCTTT
CASSLGRGLGTEAFF
>NA|TRBJ1-6|NA|TRBV3-1/TRBV3-2
TGTGCCAGCAGCCAAGGAGTCAGAGGTTCACCCCTCCACTTT
CASSQGVRGSPLHF
>NA|TRBJ1-3|NA|TRBV4-1
TGCGCCAGCAGCCCCTCGGGCAGGGCCGGGGCTCCCTCTGGAAACACCATATATTTT
CASSPSGRAGAPSGNTIYF
>NA|TRBJ1-1|once|TRBV28
TGTGCCAGCAGCCCGGGAGGGGGGCGAGCTGAAGCTTTCTTT
CASSPGGGRAEAFF
>NA|TRBJ1-5|NA|TRBV10-1
TGCGCCAGCGTTGTAAGGCACAGCAATCAGCCCCAGCATTTT
CASVVRHSNQPQHF
>TRBD1|TRBJ1-6|NA|TRBV5-1
TGCGCCAGCAGGTCACAGGGGGCTCGGTCACCCCTCCACTTT
CASRSQGARSPLHF
>TRBD1|TRBJ2-3|NA|TRBV5-1
TGCGCCAGCAGCTTCGGGACAGGGCCCACAGATACGCAGTATTTT
CASSFGTGPTDTQYF
>NA|TRBJ2-5|NA|TRBV5-1
TGCGCCAGCAGTTTTGACCCGGAGGATGTGGGGACCCAGTACTTC
CASSFDPEDVGTQYF
>NA|TRBJ2-7|NA|TRBV9
TGTGCCAGCAGCGTAGGCGCAGGGGCGGGGCAGTACTTC
CASSVGAGAGQYF
>TRBD2|TRBJ2-2|NA|TRBV11-3
TGTGCCAGCAGCTTGAGGTTAGCGGGGAACACCGGGGAGCTGTTTTTT
CASSLRLAGNTGELFF
>NA|TRBJ2-7|NA|TRBV6-5
TGTGCCAGCAGTTACTCGATAGCCCTCTCCTACGAGCAGTACTTC
CASSYSIALSYEQYF
>NA|TRBJ1-3|NA|TRBV7-6
TGTGCCAGCAGCCGACGATATAACAAACAGAACACCATATATTTT
CASSRRYNKQNTIYF
>NA|TRBJ2-5|once|TRBV6-5
TGTGCCAGCAGTTACCCGCCAGAGACCCAGTACTTC
CASSYPPETQYF
>NA|TRBJ1-5|NA|TRBV7-9
TGTGCCAGCAGCTTAGGGTTTTCGAGCCGAAATCAGCCCCAGCATTTT
CASSLGFSSRNQPQHF
>NA|TRBJ2-7|NA|TRBV24-1
TGTGCCACTCTGTGGGGGGCGACTTCCTACGAGCAGTACTTC
CATLWGATSYEQYF
>NA|TRBJ1-5|NA|TRBV2
TGTGCCAGCAGCGCTAACACGAATCAGCCCCAGCATTTT
CASSANTNQPQHF
>TRBD2|TRBJ2-3|NA|TRBV19
TGTGCCAGTAGTGTCGGACTAGCGGGACGCACAGATACGCAGTATTTT
CASSVGLAGRTDTQYF
>TRBD1|TRBJ1-2|NA|TRBV10-1
TGCGCCAGCAGGGGACAGGACACTAACTATGGCTACACCTTC
CASRGQDTNYGYTF
>NA|TRBJ2-2|NA|TRBV6-1
TGTGCCAGCAGTGAAGCCGTAACCGGGGAGCTGTTTTTT
CASSEAVTGELFF
>NA|TRBJ2-3|NA|TRBV6-5
TGTGCCAGCACTAATTACGATGGAACGCAGTATTTT
CASTNYDGTQYF
>NA|TRBJ1-4|NA|TRBV7-9
TGTGCCAGCAGCTCTTTCCGACGGGAAGAAGATGAAAAACTGTTTTTT
CASSSFRREEDEKLFF
>NA|TRBJ2-2|NA|TRBV27
TGTGCCAGCAGTTTCTTCGAGATGGGGGAGCTGTTTTTT
CASSFFEMGELFF
>NA|TRBJ1-4|NA|TRBV5-5
TGTGCCAGCAGCCCTGGGGAGGCAACTAATGAAAAACTGTTTTTT
CASSPGEATNEKLFF
>TRBD1|TRBJ1-4|NA|TRBV6-1
TGTGCCAGCAGTGACCGGGACAGTAATGAAAAACTGTTTTTT
CASSDRDSNEKLFF
>NA|TRBJ1-1|NA|TRBV3-1/TRBV3-2
TGTGCCAGCAGGGGGCCTACTGAAGCTTTCTTT
CASRGPTEAFF
>NA|TRBJ1-4|few|TRBV28
TGTGCCAGCAGTTTCTCCCTAGGGGTTGAAAAACTGTTTTTT
CASSFSLGVEKLFF
>TRBD1|TRBJ2-7|NA|TRBV6-1
TGTGCCAGCAGTGAAGCCGGCTCAGGGGGCCCCTACGAGCAGTACTTC
CASSEAGSGGPYEQYF
>NA|TRBJ1-5|once|TRBV28
TGTGCCAGCAGTTTAAATGGACAGCCCCAGCATTTT
CASSLNGQPQHF
>NA|TRBJ2-5|NA|TRBV11-2
TGTGCCAGCAGCTCGACTCCGAGGGGCGCGTCGGAGACCCAGTACTTC
CASSSTPRGASETQYF
>NA|TRBJ2-5|few|TRBV11-2
TGTGCCAGCAGCCATAATAGGGCGTTCCAGACCCAGTACTTC
CASSHNRAFQTQYF